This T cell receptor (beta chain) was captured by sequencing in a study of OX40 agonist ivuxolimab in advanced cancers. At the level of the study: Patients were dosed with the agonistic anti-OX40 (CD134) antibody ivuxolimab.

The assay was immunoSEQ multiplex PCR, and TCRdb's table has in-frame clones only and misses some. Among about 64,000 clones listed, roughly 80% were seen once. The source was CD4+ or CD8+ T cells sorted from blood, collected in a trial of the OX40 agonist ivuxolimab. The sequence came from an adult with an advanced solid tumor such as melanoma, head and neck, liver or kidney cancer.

The CDR3 protein is CASSFPHTKETQYF. The DNA of the CDR3 is TGTGCCAGCAGCTTCCCCCATACCAAAGAGACCCAGTACTTC. This chain joins TRBV5-5 and TRBJ2-5, with D unclear. With 2 bases removed from V and 3 bases from J, the gap between germline ends came to 11 bases. The V gene's germline CDR1 is SGHKS and CDR2 YYEKEE (reference sequence). This CDR3 is 14 amino acids long.